The text below deals with one TCR beta chain. Documented time point: blood 4 weeks post-SBRT, at nephrectomy. Treatment in this sample: 15 Gy SBRT to primary tumor, nephrectomy 4 weeks later. Nephrectomy followed 15 Gy stereotactic body radiation by 4 weeks. The tumor was a clear cell renal cell carcinoma. Germline CDR1 ENHRY, CDR2 SYGVKD. Trimming removed 2 bases from V and 9 bases from J; junction bases left unmatched: 4. The CDR3 runs 13 residues. The data are from a study of radiation and T cells in renal cell carcinoma. Data came from immunoSEQ multiplex PCR; TCRdb stores just in-frame clones and leaves some out. This table holds 150,000 to 200,000 clones, 88% found once.

The sequence was obtained from a woman aged 45-65 years with renal cell carcinoma. The chain has TRBV10-3 and TRBJ2-1; 7 bases match TRBD2. The starting material was blood, obtained from a patient whose treatment included radiotherapy and nephrectomy. The CDR3 sequence is CAISETTSAEQFF. The CDR3 region has the DNA TGTGCCATCAGTGAGACCACTAGCGCTGAGCAGTTCTTC.